This T cell receptor beta chain was recovered during a study of cytomegalovirus exposure and HLA in healthy donors. Study-wide background: The approximately 120 validation repertoires and the roughly 670 first-cohort repertoires shared a platform, a later analysis reported. Overall study findings and caveats: The CMV antigen specificity of a few CMV-associated chains was confirmed through in vitro analysis. Subsequent analysis revealed that first-cohort TCR clusters tended to co-occur in the 120 or so validation repertoires.

Sequencing used immunoSEQ multiplex PCR; TCRdb keeps in-frame clones, though not all of them. The data contain roughly 200,000 clones, about 81% of them seen just once; the ten biggest clones take up 1% to 1.5%. A single count supports this clone. Its antigen is currently unknown. V lost 0 bases and J lost 2, with 11 bases in between. The CDR3 is made up of 15 amino acids. The germline V gene encodes CDR1 LNHDA and CDR2 SQIVND (reference sequence). This clonotype originated in a woman aged 30 to 39 in good health and CMV-seronegative. The rearrangement joins TRBV19 to TRBJ2-7, with D possibly being TRBD2 (6 bases). Specimen: PBMCs. The CDR3 DNA reads TGTGCCAGTAGTATAGAGTCGGGGGAAGCCTACGAGCAGTACTTC. Protein: CASSIESGEAYEQYF.